This section outlines one T cell receptor (beta chain) sequence together with its context. Its antigen is undetermined. Per the germline V gene, CDR1 is MDHEN and CDR2 is SYDVKM. The CDR3 has 17 amino acids. V gave up 6 bases and J gave up 5 bases; unmatched junction bases: 19. The protocol was immunoSEQ multiplex PCR, while the TCRdb copy is restricted to in-frame clones and leaves out a portion. The repertoire consists of 2,500 to 3,500 clones, with 35% to 40% occurring once and the leading ten covering under 20%. These data originate in a study of T cells in localized non-small cell lung cancer. Points from the study as a whole: Adjacent lung exhibited a median of 57 among the 100 most abundant tumor clones. Uninvolved adjacent lung, not tumor, had the highest T cell clonality. Elevated blood T cell density was associated with longer overall survival.

V and J are TRBV28 and TRBJ2-7; 7 nucleotides align to TRBD1. This clonotype originated in a male donor at least 60 years old with stage I squamous cell lung carcinoma. This specimen was lung tumor tissue, taken before any cancer treatment. The CDR3 loop is CASRPPGLRDRLNEQYF. The CDR3 DNA reads TGTGCCAGCAGACCACCTGGCCTCAGGGACAGACTCAACGAGCAGTACTTC.